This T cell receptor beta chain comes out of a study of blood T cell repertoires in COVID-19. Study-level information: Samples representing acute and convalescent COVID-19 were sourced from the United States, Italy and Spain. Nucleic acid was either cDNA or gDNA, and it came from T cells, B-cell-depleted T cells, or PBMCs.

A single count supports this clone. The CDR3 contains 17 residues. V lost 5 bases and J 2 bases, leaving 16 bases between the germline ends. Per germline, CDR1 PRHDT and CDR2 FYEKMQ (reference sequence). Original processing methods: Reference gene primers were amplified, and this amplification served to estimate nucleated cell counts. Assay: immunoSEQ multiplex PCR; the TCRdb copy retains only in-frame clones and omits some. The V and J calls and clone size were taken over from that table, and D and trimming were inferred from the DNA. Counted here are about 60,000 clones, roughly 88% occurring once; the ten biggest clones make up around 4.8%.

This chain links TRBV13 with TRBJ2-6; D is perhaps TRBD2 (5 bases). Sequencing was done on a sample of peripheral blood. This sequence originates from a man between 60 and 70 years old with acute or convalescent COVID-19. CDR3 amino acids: CASSPWGDTPGANVLTF. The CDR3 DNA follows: TGTGCCAGCAGCCCGTGGGGAGATACCCCTGGGGCCAACGTCCTGACTTTC.